These T cell receptor beta chains were read from a single sample in a study of T cells in Graves' hyperthyroidism and ophthalmopathy. TCRdb reprocessed the multiplex PCR reads with MiXCR, giving one entry per CDR3 protein. This sample has 560,000 or so distinct CDR3 sequences; about 43% occur once, and the top ten carry 6.5% to 9%. The sequencing input was peripheral blood or thyroid tissue (not recorded which). The receptors shown here come from a woman aged 18-29 years with Graves' hyperthyroidism. Each CDR3 is given with its conserved first and last residue. Fields, in order: J gene, clone size, V gene, D gene, CDR3 protein, CDR3 DNA. A D gene is named only where the DNA matches it firmly. Clone size, where shown, is once, few, many, or a class for clones that have expanded.

>TRBJ2-7|.|TRBV19|TRBD2
CASRGLAGDFYEQYF
TGTGCCAGTCGAGGACTAGCGGGAGACTTCTACGAGCAGTACTTC
>TRBJ1-2|.|TRBV6-1|TRBD1
CASSPRGSHGYTF
TGTGCCAGCAGTCCCAGGGGGTCCCATGGCTACACCTTC
>TRBJ1-1|.|TRBV2|.
CASSVRWNTEAFF
TGTGCCAGCAGTGTGAGGTGGAACACTGAAGCTTTCTTT
>TRBJ2-7|.|TRBV12-3/TRBV12-4|TRBD2
CASIQSGGYEQYF
TGTGCCAGCATTCAATCGGGGGGCTACGAGCAGTACTTC
>TRBJ2-5|.|TRBV2|.
CASSSDGEETQYF
TGTGCCAGCAGTTCGGACGGTGAAGAGACCCAGTACTTC
>TRBJ1-6|few|TRBV2|.
CASSQGKSPLHF
TGTGCCAGCAGCCAAGGAAAATCACCCCTCCACTTT
>TRBJ1-1|once|TRBV7-9|.
CASSLLGEVNTEAFF
TGTGCCAGCAGCTTACTGGGGGAGGTGAACACTGAAGCTTTCTTT
>TRBJ1-2|once|TRBV20-1|.
CSAWSDGFGGGYTF
TGCAGTGCCTGGAGTGACGGTTTCGGAGGGGGCTACACCTTC
>TRBJ2-5|.|TRBV7-4|.
CASSASPSQETQYF
TGTGCCAGCAGCGCATCTCCTTCCCAAGAGACCCAGTACTTC
>TRBJ1-1|.|TRBV7-2|TRBD1
CASYGQGAYAEAFF
TGTGCCAGCTATGGACAGGGGGCGTACGCTGAAGCTTTCTTT
>TRBJ1-1|few|TRBV24-1|.
CATSRQLGAEAFF
TGTGCCACCAGTCGACAGCTCGGGGCTGAAGCTTTCTTT
>TRBJ1-6|few|TRBV20-1|.
CSARVPGTEGNSPLHF
TGCAGTGCTAGAGTGCCTGGTACTGAGGGTAATTCACCCCTCCACTTT
>TRBJ1-1|many|TRBV24-1|TRBD1
CATKDREDTEAFF
TGTGCCACCAAGGACAGGGAAGACACTGAAGCTTTCTTT
>TRBJ1-2|medium-sized|TRBV25-1|.
CASSEHRLYGYTF
TGTGCCAGCAGTGAGCACAGGCTGTATGGCTACACCTTC
>TRBJ1-6|many|TRBV7-3|TRBD1
CASSQGTANSPLHF
TGTGCCAGCAGCCAAGGGACAGCCAATTCACCCCTCCACTTT
>TRBJ1-1|.|TRBV25-1|.
CASLDRRTAFF
TGTGCCAGCCTAGACAGGCGGACAGCTTTCTTT
>TRBJ1-3|few|TRBV7-2|TRBD1
CASSSGQGVGNTIYF
TGTGCCAGCAGCAGCGGACAGGGGGTTGGAAACACCATATATTTT
>TRBJ2-7|few|TRBV5-1|.
CASRSDSYEQYF
TGCGCCAGCAGGTCGGACAGTTACGAGCAGTACTTC
>TRBJ1-3|.|TRBV6-1|TRBD1
CASSSDRPGNTIYF
TGTGCCAGCAGCTCGGACAGGCCTGGAAACACCATATATTTT
>TRBJ1-1|few|TRBV20-1|.
CSASVISKNTEAFF
TGCAGTGCTAGTGTCATCAGCAAGAACACTGAAGCTTTCTTT
>TRBJ1-6|.|TRBV13|.
CASSLLGSGSPLHF
TGTGCCAGCAGCTTATTGGGGTCGGGTTCACCCCTCCACTTT
>TRBJ1-2|.|TRBV6-6|.
CASSSRSGYTF
TGTGCCAGCAGTTCTAGGAGCGGCTACACCTTC
>TRBJ1-6|once|TRBV7-2|.
CASSVEGQDSPLHF
TGTGCCAGCAGCGTAGAGGGCCAGGATTCACCCCTCCACTTT
>TRBJ2-7|few|TRBV7-2|.
CASSPRQSSYEQYF
TGTGCCAGCAGCCCGAGACAGAGCTCCTACGAGCAGTACTTC
>TRBJ1-4|many|TRBV2|TRBD1
CASTDDRGDEKLFF
TGTGCCAGCACCGACGACAGGGGAGATGAAAAACTGTTTTTT
>TRBJ1-1|.|TRBV20-1|.
CSARRGGGNTEAFF
TGCAGTGCTAGGAGAGGGGGGGGGAACACTGAAGCTTTCTTT
>TRBJ1-3|.|TRBV25-1|.
CAGDSSGDTIYF
TGTGCTGGCGACAGCTCTGGAGACACCATATATTTT
>TRBJ2-5|.|TRBV7-7|.
CASSVVNVKETQYF
TGTGCTAGCAGCGTTGTAAATGTCAAAGAGACCCAGTACTTC
>TRBJ1-5|many|TRBV2|.
CASSETNGDQPQHF
TGTGCCAGCAGTGAGACGAACGGGGATCAGCCCCAGCATTTT
>TRBJ1-4|once|TRBV20-1|.
CSARGDPGGEKLFF
TGCAGTGCTAGAGGCGATCCGGGGGGAGAAAAACTGTTTTTT
>TRBJ1-2|.|TRBV29-1|.
CSGRDNDGYTF
TGCAGCGGCCGGGACAACGATGGCTACACCTTC
>TRBJ1-5|.|TRBV2|.
CASSLSSRGNQPQHF
TGTGCCAGCAGTTTATCTAGCAGGGGCAATCAGCCCCAGCATTTT
>TRBJ2-2|many|TRBV7-9|.
CASSFGVRDTGELFF
TGTGCCAGCAGCTTCGGAGTGCGGGACACCGGGGAGCTGTTTTTT
>TRBJ1-1|.|TRBV7-3|TRBD1
CASSLQDRPFMNTEAFF
TGTGCCAGCAGCTTACAGGACAGGCCTTTTATGAACACTGAAGCTTTCTTT
>TRBJ1-2|.|TRBV7-9|.
CASRNYAVLYTF
TGTGCCAGCAGAAATTACGCCGTGTTATACACCTTC
>TRBJ2-5|.|TRBV10-1|TRBD2
CASSETSGRVETQYF
TGCGCCAGCAGTGAGACTAGCGGGAGAGTGGAGACCCAGTACTTC
>TRBJ1-2|.|TRBV11-2|.
CASRGWGANYGYTF
TGTGCCAGCAGAGGATGGGGGGCAAACTATGGCTACACCTTC